Below, 27 T cell receptor beta chains from the same sample are listed, as sequenced in a study of CD4 T cells in relation to SARS-CoV-2 and coronaviruses. Profiling relied on immunoSEQ multiplex PCR, and the TCRdb table lists in-frame clones only, not all of them. The data contain 60,000 to 80,000 clones, more than 75% of them singletons. CD4+ T cells from unexposed donors were obtained before the COVID-19 pandemic (2011-2018). The sample comprised memory CD4+ T cells from PBMCs. Receptors originate from a human donor in good health.

The V call is TRBV24-1, the J call TRBJ2-7; 9 bases map to TRBD1. Germline-derived CDR1 and CDR2 are KGHDR and SFDVKD. Trimming at V came to 4 bases and at J to 3 bases, leaving 3 bases not matched to a gene. This CDR3 has 14 residues. The CDR3 nucleotides read TGTGCCACCAGTGACCCGACAGGGGGCTACGAGCAGTACTTC. Its translation is CATSDPTGGYEQYF.

The chain links TRBV28 to TRBJ2-4; 8 bases are a match to TRBD1. Trimming removed 5 bases from V and 8 bases from J; junction bases left unmatched: 5. The CDR3 is made up of 13 amino acids. Germline values: CDR1 MDHEN, CDR2 SYDVKM. The DNA for the CDR3 is TGTGCCAGCAGTCCAGGGGGCATGGACATTCAGTACTTC. It translates to CASSPGGMDIQYF. Variable domain in full (rest from reference TRBV28 and TRBJ2-4): DVKVTQSSRYLVKRTGEKVFLECVQDMDHENMFWYRQDPGLGLRLIYFSYDVKMKEKGDIPEGYSVSREKKERFSLILESASTNQTSMYLCASSPGGMDIQYFGAGTRLSVL.

The chain recombines TRBV7-9 with TRBJ2-1; 11 bases match TRBD2. The V gene's germline CDR1 is SEHNR and CDR2 FQNEAQ (reference sequence). The CDR3 runs 16 residues. J lost 6 bases, V lost 4 bases, and 8 bases had no gene match. The CDR3 loop is CASSSGTSGARNEQFF. Written as DNA, the CDR3 is TGTGCCAGCAGCTCCGGGACTAGCGGAGCTCGCAATGAGCAGTTCTTC.

V is TRBV24-1 and J is TRBJ1-1, with 10 bases matching TRBD1. Germline V CDR1 and CDR2: KGHDR, SFDVKD. The CDR3 length is 15 residues. V was pared by 4 bases and J by 4 bases, with 5 bases of the junction left unmatched. The CDR3 region is CATSDPGQGGTEAFF. The CDR3 bases are TGTGCCACCAGTGACCCCGGACAGGGGGGCACTGAAGCTTTCTTT.

CDR3 bases: TGCGCCAGCAGCCAAGATCCCGGCGGGGGGGCCCAAGAGACCCAGTACTTC. It encodes CASSQDPGGGAQETQYF. The chain has TRBV4-1 and TRBJ2-5, with 9 bases fitting TRBD2. The junction had 6 bases not matched to a gene; V was cut back by 0 bases and J by 1 base. This CDR3 has 17 residues. Germline V gene sequence: CDR1 MGHRA, CDR2 YSYEKL.

This chain connects TRBV30 to TRBJ2-5, with D maybe TRBD2 (6 bases). Germline loops: CDR1 GTSNPN, CDR2 SVGIG (reference sequence). Trimming cost V 5 bases and J 5 bases, with 15 bases left between them. CDR3 length equals 13 residues. The chain's CDR3 is CAWRDSAVETQYF. In nucleotides, the CDR3 is TGTGCCTGGCGGGACTCCGCCGTGGAGACCCAGTACTTC.

V usage is TRBV2 and J usage is TRBJ1-5; D might be TRBD1 (5 bases). Trimming took off 5 bases at V and 7 bases at J, with 15 bases between the two ends. This CDR3 has 14 residues. The germline V gene encodes CDR1 SNHLY and CDR2 FYNNEI. The CDR3 DNA sequence: TGTGCCAGCAGTCGACAGCTCCCGGACCAGCCCCAGCATTTT. Its protein product is CASSRQLPDQPQHF.

The chain recombines TRBV6-1 with TRBJ1-2, with a tentative D call TRBD1 (5 bases). V was clipped by 2 bases and J by 8 bases, with 9 bases between them. Germline V gene data show CDR1 as MNHNS and CDR2 as SASEGT. The CDR3 is made up of 12 amino acids. The CDR3 DNA sequence: TGTGCCAGCAGTGAATTGAGGGACGGCTACACCTTC. This translates into CASSELRDGYTF.

This rearrangement joins TRBV2 to TRBJ1-5, with D unresolved. Trimming cost V 7 bases and J 4 bases, with 11 bases left between them. This CDR3 region has 13 residues. The germline gives CDR1 SNHLY, CDR2 FYNNEI. The CDR3 DNA follows: TGTGCCAGCACTCGGCAGCTAAATCAGCCCCAGCATTTT. Its translation: CASTRQLNQPQHF.

The count of this clone is one. The gene calls are TRBV7-2 and TRBJ2-1; D may be TRBD2 (7 bases). V was clipped by 4 bases and J by 5 bases, with 24 bases between them. From germline, CDR1 is SGHTA and CDR2 FQGNSA. The CDR3 consists of 18 residues. CDR3 coding DNA: TGTGCCAGCAGCTCCCGCCTTCTTGGGGGGGCGAATAACAATGAGCAGTTCTTC. As protein: CASSSRLLGGANNNEQFF.

The chain joins TRBV15 to TRBJ2-4; no definite D call. Germline V CDR1 and CDR2: LNHNV, YYDKDF (reference sequence). Trimming left V 4 bases short and J 8 bases short, with 9 bases between. This CDR3 contains 12 residues. In DNA form, the CDR3 reads TGTGCCACCAGCAACCCTGGGGACATTCAGTACTTC. It translates to CATSNPGDIQYF.

Regarding this clone: The sample has other DNA sequences that encode this CDR3 too. In nucleotides, the CDR3 is TGCGCCAGCAGTTTCGGGACGAACACCGGGGAGCTGTTTTTT. This translates into CASSFGTNTGELFF. The chain links TRBV5-1 to TRBJ2-2; weak D call: TRBD2 (5 bases). CDR1 SGHRS and CDR2 YFSETQ come from the germline V gene. The length of the CDR3 is 14 residues. The V end was cut by 5 bases, the J end by 0 bases, with 8 bases between.

The chain recombines TRBV2 with TRBJ2-3, with 8 bases that match TRBD2. Trimming at V came to 3 bases and at J to 2 bases, leaving 7 bases not matched to a gene. Looked up from germline, CDR1 is SNHLY and CDR2 is FYNNEI. The CDR3 covers 16 residues. CDR3 coding DNA: TGTGCCAGCAGTGATCGGGGGGGGCCCGCCACAGATACGCAGTATTTT. It specifies CASSDRGGPATDTQYF.

The rearrangement links TRBV19 to TRBJ1-4; 7 nucleotides line up with TRBD1. V lost 5 bases and J lost 0; bases outside the gene matches: 12. In germline, CDR1 is LNHDA, CDR2 SQIVND (reference sequence). The CDR3 has 18 residues. CDR3 amino acids: CASSSQGTGVTTNEKLFF. DNA for the CDR3: TGTGCCAGTAGTTCACAGGGGACTGGAGTGACAACTAATGAAAAACTGTTTTTT. The whole variable domain, remainder taken from reference TRBV19 and TRBJ1-4, is DGGITQSPKYLFRKEGQNVTLSCEQNLNHDAMYWYRQDPGQGLRLIYYSQIVNDFQKGDIAEGYSVSREKKESFPLTVTSAQKNPTAFYLCASSSQGTGVTTNEKLFFGSGTQLSVL.

This clone was seen a single time. CDR3 nucleotides: TGCGCCAGCAGCTTGGGGGGACTAGCGGGGGGGAGCACAGATACGCAGTATTTT. Its protein is CASSLGGLAGGSTDTQYF. The chain recombines TRBV5-1 with TRBJ2-3, with 16 bases matching TRBD2. The CDR3 totals 18 residues. V shed 0 bases, J shed 0 bases, and the junction held 1 base outside the gene matches. CDR1 and CDR2 from the germline V gene are SGHRS and YFSETQ.

The V call is TRBV28, the J call TRBJ2-4; unclear D gene. V lost 6 bases to trimming and J lost 0 bases, with 15 bases between them. The CDR3 is made up of 16 amino acids. CDR1 MDHEN and CDR2 SYDVKM come from the germline V gene. The CDR3 DNA follows: TGTGCCAGCAGCCGACTGGAGATTCTAGCCAAAAACATTCAGTACTTC. Translation gives CASSRLEILAKNIQYF. Full variable domain (missing parts from reference TRBV28 and TRBJ2-4): DVKVTQSSRYLVKRTGEKVFLECVQDMDHENMFWYRQDPGLGLRLIYFSYDVKMKEKGDIPEGYSVSREKKERFSLILESASTNQTSMYLCASSRLEILAKNIQYFGAGTRLSVL.

This chain uses TRBV20-1 with TRBJ2-1, with D possibly matching TRBD1 (6 bases). The CDR3 length is 13 residues. Germline V lookup: CDR1 DFQATT, CDR2 SNEGSKA (reference sequence). V was shortened by 4 bases and J by 5 bases, with 12 bases between the two germline ends. Here the CDR3 reads CSAIDRPDNEQFF. For the CDR3, the DNA is TGCAGTGCTATTGACAGGCCGGACAATGAGCAGTTCTTC.

This CDR3 is CASSQGRGRGNTEAFF. For the CDR3, the DNA is TGTGCCAGCAGCCAAGGCAGGGGGCGCGGGAACACTGAAGCTTTCTTT. The V gene is TRBV16, the J gene TRBJ1-1; 8 bases align to TRBD1. V gave up 2 bases and J gave up 1 base; unmatched junction bases: 6. There are 16 residues in the CDR3. Germline CDR1 and CDR2: KGHSY and FQNENV.

This clone was seen a handful of times. The chain has TRBV28 and TRBJ1-5; 9 nucleotides line up with TRBD1. V was clipped by 3 bases and J by 7 bases; unmatched bases: 10. This CDR3 comprises 16 residues. Germline V gene sequence: CDR1 MDHEN, CDR2 SYDVKM. CDR3 amino acids: CASSFKSTGGRQPQHF. The CDR3 coding sequence is TGTGCCAGCAGTTTCAAATCAACAGGGGGCCGGCAGCCCCAGCATTTT.

This clone was counted a few times. V gene TRBV18 combines with J gene TRBJ1-6; weak D call: TRBD1 (6 bases). The CDR3 totals 16 residues. Trimming removed 3 bases from V and 7 bases from J, with 16 bases in between. Germline V gene sequence: CDR1 KGHSH, CDR2 LQKENI. The CDR3 bases are TGTGCCAGCTCACCGAATTGGGGGGCAGGAAATTCACCCCTCCACTTT. Amino acid sequence: CASSPNWGAGNSPLHF.

The gene calls are TRBV2 and TRBJ2-5; perhaps TRBD1 as D (6 bases). The ends were cut back, 4 bases at V and 5 bases at J, with 14 bases in the middle. Germline V lookup: CDR1 SNHLY, CDR2 FYNNEI. The CDR3 loop spans 14 amino acids. CDR3 residues: CASSGNRVWETQYF. The CDR3 nucleotides are TGTGCCAGCAGTGGTAACAGGGTGTGGGAGACCCAGTACTTC.

The chain has TRBV5-1 and TRBJ2-7, with a tentative D call TRBD1 (5 bases). CDR1 and CDR2 (germline): SGHRS, YFSETQ. The length of the CDR3 is 14 residues. The V end lost 0 bases, the J end lost 2 bases, and 9 bases lay between the germline ends. The CDR3 DNA reads as TGCGCCAGCAGCTTGGCGACAGCAGCCTACGAGCAGTACTTC. Protein: CASSLATAAYEQYF.

The chain is built from TRBV7-8 and TRBJ2-3, with D tentatively TRBD2 (6 bases). The V and J ends lost 5 bases and 2 bases respectively, with 11 bases between them. CDR1 is SGHVS, CDR2 FQNEAQ, per germline. CDR3 size: 14 residues. In DNA form, the CDR3 reads TGTGCCAGCAGCCGACGGGGGATCACAGATACGCAGTATTTT. This translates into CASSRRGITDTQYF.

The rearrangement joins TRBV5-4 to TRBJ2-3; no definite D call. The V gene lost 0 bases and the J gene lost 2 bases, with 7 bases spanning the gap. CDR3 size: 14 residues. The V gene's germline CDR1 is SGHNT and CDR2 YYREEE (reference sequence). The CDR3 bases are TGTGCCAGCAGCTTGGCGGTTAACACAGATACGCAGTATTTT. Its translation: CASSLAVNTDTQYF.

This chain links TRBV30 with TRBJ1-4; 12 bases fit TRBD1. Germline lookup yields CDR1 GTSNPN and CDR2 SVGIG (reference sequence). The junction had 11 bases not matched to a gene; V was cut back by 6 bases and J by 0 bases. This CDR3 spans 18 amino acids. The CDR3 nucleotides read TGTGCCTGCGGATTAGGGACAGGGGGCAGGGCAACTAATGAAAAACTGTTTTTT. This sequence encodes CACGLGTGGRATNEKLFF.

The chain joins TRBV5-1 to TRBJ2-5, with 12 positions matching TRBD1. The junction had 6 bases not matched to a gene; V was cut back by 4 bases and J by 2 bases. Germline CDR1 reads SGHRS; CDR2 reads YFSETQ. This CDR3 is built from 16 residues. The CDR3 DNA reads TGCGCCAGCAGCCGGGACAGGGGGCGAGGGCAAGAGACCCAGTACTTC. Translating gives CASSRDRGRGQETQYF.

CDR3 DNA: TGCGCCAGCAGTCCGGGACAGAGCTCTGGGGCCAACGTCCTGACTTTC. Encoded protein: CASSPGQSSGANVLTF. V is TRBV5-1 and J is TRBJ2-6, with TRBD1 identical over 7 bases. V dropped 5 bases and J dropped 0; count of bases not matched to a gene: 5. CDR1 is SGHRS and CDR2 is YFSETQ in the germline V gene. There are 16 residues in the CDR3.